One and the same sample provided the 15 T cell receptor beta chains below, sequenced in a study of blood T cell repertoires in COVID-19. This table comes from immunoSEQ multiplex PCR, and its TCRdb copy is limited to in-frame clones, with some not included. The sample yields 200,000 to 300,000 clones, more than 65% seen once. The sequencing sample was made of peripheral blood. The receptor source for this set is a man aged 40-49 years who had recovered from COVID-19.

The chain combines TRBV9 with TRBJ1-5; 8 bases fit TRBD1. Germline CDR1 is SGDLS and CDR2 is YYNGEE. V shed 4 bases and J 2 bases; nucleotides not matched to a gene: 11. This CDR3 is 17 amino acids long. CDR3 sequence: CASSLLRVGQGNQPQHF. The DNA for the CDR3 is TGTGCCAGCAGCCTCCTGAGAGTGGGACAGGGCAATCAGCCCCAGCATTTT.

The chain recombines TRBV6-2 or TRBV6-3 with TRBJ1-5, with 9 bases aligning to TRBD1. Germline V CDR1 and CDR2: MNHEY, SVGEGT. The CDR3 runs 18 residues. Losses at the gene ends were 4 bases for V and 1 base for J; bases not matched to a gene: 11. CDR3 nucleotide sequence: TGTGCCAGCAGTTCGGAGGGACAGGGTCAAATGAGCAATCAGCCCCAGCATTTT. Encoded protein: CASSSEGQGQMSNQPQHF.

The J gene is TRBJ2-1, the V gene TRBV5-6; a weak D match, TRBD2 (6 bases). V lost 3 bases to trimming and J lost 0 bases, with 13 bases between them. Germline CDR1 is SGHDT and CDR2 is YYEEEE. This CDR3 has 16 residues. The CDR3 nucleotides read TGTGCCAGCAGCTCCCGTATCGGGAGCTCCTACAATGAGCAGTTCTTC. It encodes CASSSRIGSSYNEQFF.

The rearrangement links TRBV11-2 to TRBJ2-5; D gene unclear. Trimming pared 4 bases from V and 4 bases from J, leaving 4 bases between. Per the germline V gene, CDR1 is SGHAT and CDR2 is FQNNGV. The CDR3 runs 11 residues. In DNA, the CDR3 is TGTGCCAGCAGCTACGGAGAGACCCAGTACTTC. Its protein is CASSYGETQYF. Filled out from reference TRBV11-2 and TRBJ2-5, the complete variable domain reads EAGVAQSPRYKIIEKRQSVAFWCNPISGHATLYWYQQILGQGPKLLIQFQNNGVVDDSQLPKDRFSAERLKGVDSTLKIQPAKLEDSAVYLCASSYGETQYFGPGTRLLVL.

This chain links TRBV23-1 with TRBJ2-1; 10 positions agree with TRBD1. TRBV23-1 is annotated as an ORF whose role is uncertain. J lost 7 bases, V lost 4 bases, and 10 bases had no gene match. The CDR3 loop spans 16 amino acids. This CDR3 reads CASSPHGTGVWNEQFF. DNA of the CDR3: TGCGCCAGCAGTCCCCACGGGACAGGGGTATGGAATGAGCAGTTCTTC.

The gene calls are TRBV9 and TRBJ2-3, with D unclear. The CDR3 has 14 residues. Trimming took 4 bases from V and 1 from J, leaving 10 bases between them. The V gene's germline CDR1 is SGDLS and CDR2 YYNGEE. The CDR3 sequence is CASSPWLGTDTQYF. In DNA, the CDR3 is TGTGCCAGCAGCCCATGGCTTGGCACAGATACGCAGTATTTT.

For the CDR3, the DNA is TGTGCCAGCAGTGACTTAGCTTTCGGGGAGCAGTTCTTC. Its translation is CASSDLAFGEQFF. The chain uses TRBV6-4 and TRBJ2-1; no clear D gene. The V gene's germline CDR1 is MRHNA and CDR2 SNTAGT. V was clipped by 1 base and J by 10 bases, with 11 bases between them. The CDR3 covers 13 residues.

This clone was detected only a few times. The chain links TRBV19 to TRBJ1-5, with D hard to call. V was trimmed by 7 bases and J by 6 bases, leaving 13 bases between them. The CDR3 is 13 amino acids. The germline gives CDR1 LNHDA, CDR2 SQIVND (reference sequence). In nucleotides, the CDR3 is TGTGCCAGTACGGAGGAGGGAGGTCAGCCCCAGCATTTT. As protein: CASTEEGGQPQHF.

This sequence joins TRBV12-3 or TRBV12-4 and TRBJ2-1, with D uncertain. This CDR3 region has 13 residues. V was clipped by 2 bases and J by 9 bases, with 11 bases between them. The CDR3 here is CASSLLVQSEQFF. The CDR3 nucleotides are TGTGCCAGCAGTTTACTAGTGCAGAGTGAGCAGTTCTTC.

CDR3 sequence reads: CAWSLTWAKNIQYF. CDR3 DNA sequence: TGTGCCTGGAGTTTAACTTGGGCCAAAAACATTCAGTACTTC. The genes are TRBV30 and TRBJ2-4; D remains unclear. V was clipped by 2 bases and J by 1 base, with 9 bases between them. Germline V lookup: CDR1 GTSNPN, CDR2 SVGIG (reference sequence). The CDR3 runs to 14 residues.

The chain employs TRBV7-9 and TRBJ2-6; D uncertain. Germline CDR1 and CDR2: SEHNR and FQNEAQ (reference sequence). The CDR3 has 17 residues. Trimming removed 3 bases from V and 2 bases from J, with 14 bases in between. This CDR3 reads CASSLARRQAGANVLTF. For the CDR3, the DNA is TGTGCCAGCAGCTTGGCCCGAAGGCAGGCTGGGGCCAACGTCCTGACTTTC.

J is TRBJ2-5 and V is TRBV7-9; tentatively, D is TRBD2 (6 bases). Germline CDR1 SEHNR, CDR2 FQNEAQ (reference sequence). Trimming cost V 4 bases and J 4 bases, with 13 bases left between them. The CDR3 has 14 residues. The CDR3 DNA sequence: TGTGCCAGCAGCTCGGAACCGGGAGCAGAGACCCAGTACTTC. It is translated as CASSSEPGAETQYF.

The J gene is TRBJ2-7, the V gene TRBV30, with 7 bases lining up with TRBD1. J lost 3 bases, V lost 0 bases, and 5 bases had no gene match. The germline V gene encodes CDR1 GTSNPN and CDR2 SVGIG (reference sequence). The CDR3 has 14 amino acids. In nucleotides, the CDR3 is TGTGCCTGGAGTGTACGGGGACAGTACTACGAGCAGTACTTC. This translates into CAWSVRGQYYEQYF.

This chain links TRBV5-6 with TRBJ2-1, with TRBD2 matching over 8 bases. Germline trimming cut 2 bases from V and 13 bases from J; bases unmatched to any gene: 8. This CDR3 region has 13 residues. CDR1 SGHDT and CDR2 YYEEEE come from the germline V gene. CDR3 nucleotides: TGTGCCAGCAGCTTTCAGCAGGGGACTAGTCAGTTCTTC. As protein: CASSFQQGTSQFF.

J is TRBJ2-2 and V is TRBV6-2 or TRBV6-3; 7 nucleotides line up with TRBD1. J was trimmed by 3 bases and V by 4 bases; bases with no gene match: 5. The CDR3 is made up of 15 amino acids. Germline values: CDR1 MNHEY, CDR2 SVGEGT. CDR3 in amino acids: CASSSGTEDTGELFF. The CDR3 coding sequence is TGTGCCAGCAGTTCCGGGACAGAAGACACCGGGGAGCTGTTTTTT.